This paragraph covers one T cell receptor (beta chain) sequence. These data originate in a study of T-cell reconstitution after alpha-beta-depleted transplantation in children. Unique molecular identifiers were built into the TCRbeta library. TCRdb re-analysed the PCR reads in MiXCR, keeping a single row per CDR3 protein. The data hold about 540,000 distinct CDR3 sequences, with 15% to 20% observed a single time. V was clipped by 7 bases and J by 5 bases, with 17 bases between them. The CDR3 totals 14 residues. Specimen: PBMCs from the stem cell graft donor, collected from the stem cell graft. The clonotype comes from a human donor who donated a stem cell graft to a child with acute lymphoblastic leukemia. The rearrangement joins TRBV12-3 or TRBV12-4 to TRBJ1-1, with a tentative D call TRBD1 (5 bases). The CDR3 nucleotides read TGTGCCAGCATCCTCCGGGGGGGTAAGACTGAAGCTTTCTTT. It yields the protein CASILRGGKTEAFF.